The rows below give T cell receptor beta chains drawn from one sample of a study of Ad26.COV2.S vaccination and SARS-CoV-2 variants. Some clones are missing from TCRdb's copy, which holds only in-frame ones; the method was immunoSEQ multiplex PCR. The table records about 680,000 clones, roughly 90% of them present only once. The sample consisted of peripheral blood, taken in a trial of Ad26.COV2.S vaccine versus placebo. Receptors originate from a person between 18 and 65 years old who received the Ad26.COV2.S COVID-19 vaccine or a placebo. The CDR3 runs from the conserved cysteine through the conserved F or W. A D gene is named only where the DNA matches it firmly. Rows give clone size only sometimes, using once, few, many, or a class for an expanded clone.

abundance,d_gene,v_gene,j_gene,len,CDR3aa,CDR3nt
.,TRBD2,TRBV19,TRBJ2-2,15,CASKAAGPTSGELFF,TGTGCCAGTAAAGCAGCGGGGCCCACATCCGGGGAGCTGTTTTTT
.,.,TRBV19,TRBJ2-7,15,CASSISPGPSYEQYF,TGTGCCAGTAGTATATCACCGGGCCCTTCCTACGAGCAGTACTTC
few,TRBD2,TRBV7-8,TRBJ2-1,14,CASSPRTSLHEQFF,TGTGCCAGCAGCCCGAGGACTAGTCTCCATGAGCAGTTCTTC
.,.,TRBV30,TRBJ2-1,11,CAWSVDYEQFF,TGTGCCTGGAGTGTAGATTATGAGCAGTTCTTC
.,.,TRBV5-6,TRBJ1-6,15,CASSTVQGLNSPLHF,TGTGCCAGCAGCACGGTACAGGGATTGAATTCACCCCTCCACTTT
.,.,TRBV30,TRBJ2-4,12,CAWRNTGGPQYF,TGTGCCTGGAGAAACACAGGAGGTCCCCAGTACTTC
once,.,TRBV21-1,TRBJ2-4,20,CASSKCGGPSAPPSMHIQYF,TGTGCCAGCAGCAAATGTGGCGGACCCAGCGCCCCCCCCTCGATGCACATTCAGTACTTC
.,TRBD2,TRBV18,TRBJ2-5,16,CASSPGSGGLKETQYF,TGTGCCAGCTCACCGGGCAGCGGGGGGTTGAAAGAGACCCAGTACTTC
.,.,TRBV3-1/TRBV3-2,TRBJ2-5,11,CASSQQETQYF,TGTGCCAGCAGCCAGCAAGAGACCCAGTACTTC
.,TRBD1,TRBV29-1,TRBJ2-5,16,CSVEDTVQGAGETQYF,TGCAGCGTTGAAGATACCGTGCAGGGGGCTGGGGAGACCCAGTACTTC
.,.,TRBV3-1/TRBV3-2,TRBJ2-5,15,CASSQFIAGQETQYF,TGTGCCAGCAGCCAATTCATAGCAGGGCAAGAGACCCAGTACTTC
.,.,TRBV27,TRBJ1-5,14,CASSLSLGRQPQHF,TGTGCCAGCAGTTTATCGCTGGGCCGGCAGCCCCAGCATTTT
.,.,TRBV7-2,TRBJ2-1,17,CASKGVEGEGVYNEQFF,TGTGCCAGCAAAGGAGTTGAGGGGGAGGGGGTTTACAATGAGCAGTTCTTC
.,.,TRBV7-2,TRBJ1-1,16,CASSQTGGAVNTEAFF,TGTGCCAGCAGCCAAACGGGAGGAGCTGTGAACACTGAAGCTTTCTTT
.,.,TRBV5-1,TRBJ1-6,16,CASSLNSGQYNSPLHF,TGCGCCAGCAGCCTGAATTCTGGGCAGTATAATTCACCCCTCCACTTT
.,.,TRBV7-2,TRBJ2-7,11,CASSSGPGQYF,TGTGCCAGCAGCTCGGGCCCGGGGCAGTACTTC
.,.,TRBV6-4,TRBJ1-1,13,CASSAGEGTEAFF,TGTGCCAGCAGTGCAGGGGAAGGGACTGAAGCTTTCTTT
.,.,TRBV30,TRBJ2-7,17,CAWRPRGTSPTSYEQYF,TGTGCCTGGAGACCCCGTGGGACATCCCCAACCTCCTACGAGCAGTACTTC
.,.,TRBV7-2,TRBJ2-5,14,CASSPGPSQETQYF,TGTGCCAGCAGCCCCGGGCCTAGCCAAGAGACCCAGTACTTC
.,TRBD1,TRBV3-1/TRBV3-2,TRBJ1-1,14,CASSQEDRATEAFF,TGTGCCAGCAGCCAAGAGGACAGGGCTACTGAAGCTTTCTTT
.,.,TRBV9,TRBJ2-7,14,CASSVGLQGYEQYF,TGTGCCAGCAGCGTAGGTTTACAGGGATACGAGCAGTACTTC
few,TRBD1,TRBV6-5,TRBJ1-4,13,CASSRDRFEKLFF,TGTGCCAGCAGTCGGGACAGATTTGAAAAACTGTTTTTT
.,.,TRBV19,TRBJ2-3,15,CASRQTSKRTDTQYF,TGTGCCAGTAGACAAACTAGCAAACGCACAGATACGCAGTATTTT
.,TRBD2,TRBV24-1,TRBJ2-3,15,CATSEAGGPVGTQYF,TGTGCCACCAGTGAGGCGGGGGGGCCAGTAGGGACGCAGTATTTT